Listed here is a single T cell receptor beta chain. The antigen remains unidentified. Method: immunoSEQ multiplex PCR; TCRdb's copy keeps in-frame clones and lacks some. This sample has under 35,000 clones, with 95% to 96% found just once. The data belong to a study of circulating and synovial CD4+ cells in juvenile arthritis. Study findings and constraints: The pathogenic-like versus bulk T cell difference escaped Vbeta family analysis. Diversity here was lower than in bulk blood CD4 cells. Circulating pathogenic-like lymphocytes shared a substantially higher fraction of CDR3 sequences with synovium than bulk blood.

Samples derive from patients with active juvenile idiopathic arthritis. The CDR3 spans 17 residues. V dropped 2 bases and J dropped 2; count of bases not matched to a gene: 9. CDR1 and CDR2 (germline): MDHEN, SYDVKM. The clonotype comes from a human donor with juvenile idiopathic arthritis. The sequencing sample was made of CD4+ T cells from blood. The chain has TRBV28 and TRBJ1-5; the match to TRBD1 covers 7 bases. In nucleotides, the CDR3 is TGTGCCAGCAGTTTAGAGAGGGGGCTGGAGGGCAATCAGCCCCAGCATTTT. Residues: CASSLERGLEGNQPQHF.